This is a list of T cell receptor beta chains from one sample in a study of cytotoxic CD8 clonotypes in ibrutinib-treated CLL. Using immunoSEQ multiplex PCR, the repertoire was profiled, and TCRdb retains in-frame clones only, with some absent. The sample shows roughly 180,000 clones, approximately 80% of them seen only once. The sample was PBMCs, taken after 24 months of ibrutinib treatment. The receptors derive from a human donor with chronic lymphocytic leukemia. The CDR3 runs from the conserved cysteine through the conserved F or W. The order of the fields is D gene, V gene, J gene, clone size, CDR3 length, CDR3 DNA, CDR3 protein. A D gene is named only where the DNA matches it firmly. The size of a clone is reported for some rows only, either as once, few or many, or as a class for expanded clones.

-	TRBV18	TRBJ2-3	-	13	TGTGCCAGCTCGGACAGAATCACAGATACGCAGTATTTT	CASSDRITDTQYF
TRBD1	TRBV19	TRBJ1-5	-	15	TGTGCCAGTAAGGGGACAGGGGTTTTCAATCAGCCCCAGCATTTT	CASKGTGVFNQPQHF
TRBD1	TRBV28	TRBJ1-4	-	15	TGTGCCAGCAGCTTCCAGGGGGGCACAAATGAAAAACTGTTTTTT	CASSFQGGTNEKLFF
-	TRBV7-9	TRBJ2-7	-	16	TGTGCCAGCAGCGAAGCAGGTTTGCGGCATTCCTACGAGCAGTACTTC	CASSEAGLRHSYEQYF
-	TRBV15	TRBJ2-7	-	14	TGTGCCACCAGCCATGACAGTGGCGCCTACGAGCAGTACTTC	CATSHDSGAYEQYF
-	TRBV6-5	TRBJ2-2	few	14	TGTGCCAGCAGTTACTGGGCGGGAACCGGGGAGCTGTTTTTT	CASSYWAGTGELFF
-	TRBV27	TRBJ2-5	-	13	TGTGCCAGCACCCTATTACCCGGGGAGACCCAGTACTTC	CASTLLPGETQYF
TRBD2	TRBV5-8	TRBJ2-1	-	18	TGTGCCAGCAGCTTGCAGGGGACTAGCTGGAGCTCCTACAATGAGCAGTTCTTC	CASSLQGTSWSSYNEQFF
-	TRBV7-3	TRBJ1-1	-	13	TGTGCCAGCAGCTTTAGTCAGAACACTGAAGCTTTCTTT	CASSFSQNTEAFF
-	TRBV7-2	TRBJ1-5	-	16	TGTGCCAGCAGCGGGGGGGGTGGTAATAGCAATCAGCCCCAGCATTTT	CASSGGGGNSNQPQHF
TRBD1	TRBV6-5	TRBJ1-2	-	15	TGTGCCAGCAGGCGTCCCGGGACAGGGGACTATGGCTACACCTTC	CASRRPGTGDYGYTF
-	TRBV11-2	TRBJ1-1	-	15	TGTGCCAGCAGCCCACGAGGGAGCCTGAACACTGAAGCTTTCTTT	CASSPRGSLNTEAFF
-	TRBV18	TRBJ2-7	once	14	TGTGCCAGCTCACCAACCTCAGGAAGCTACGAGCAGTACTTC	CASSPTSGSYEQYF
TRBD1	TRBV2	TRBJ1-2	-	14	TGTGCCAGCAGTATGACAGGGGGCGACTATGGCTACACCTTC	CASSMTGGDYGYTF
-	TRBV5-3	TRBJ1-2	-	15	TGTGCCAGAAGCTTAAGACAGGACCCTAACTATGGCTACACCTTC	CARSLRQDPNYGYTF